These 5 T cell receptor beta chains were all obtained from the same sample, sequenced in a study of tumor-infiltrating lymphocytes in primary liver carcinoma. A constant-region primer served to make TCR beta cDNA from approximately 490 ng total RNA. Libraries for TCR beta were built through three nested multiplex PCR rounds, which together made up a slightly modified ARM-PCR procedure. Two initial PCR rounds of about 10 cycles each paired TRBV1-TRBV30 forward primers with a C-beta reverse primer. One entry per CDR3 protein results from TCRdb running MiXCR on the multiplex PCR reads. In the table there are approximately 210,000 distinct CDR3 sequences, about 65% of which are singletons. The blood RNA (from unsorted whole blood) was obtained, and germline DNA was also extracted. The sequenced sample was peripheral blood. All receptors derive from a woman aged 55 to 70 with primary liver carcinoma and hepatitis B virus infection.

This clonotype was counted at least ten times. CDR3 residues: CSVLLTGLLFF. The CDR3 DNA sequence: TGCAGCGTTTTACTGACAGGGTTGCTGTTCTTC. The genes are TRBV29-1 and TRBJ2-1, with 7 bases fitting TRBD1. Germline-derived CDR1 and CDR2 are SQVTM and ANQGSEA. Trimming at V came to 5 bases and at J to 15 bases, leaving 10 bases not matched to a gene. This CDR3 spans 11 amino acids.

To note about this clonotype: A much larger clonotype is one base distant, so this may be a read error. The rearrangement uses TRBV6-5 and TRBJ2-5; TRBD2 aligns across 8 bases. Germline V gene lookup returns CDR1 MNHEY and CDR2 SVGAGI. The CDR3 is made up of 15 amino acids. With V trimmed by 0 bases and J by 4 bases, 4 bases remained unmatched. The CDR3, as DNA: TGTGCCAGCAGTTACTCGAGCGGGAGCAGAGAGACCCAGTACTTC. This translates into CASSYSSGSRETQYF.

Many counts were recorded for this clonotype. V and J are TRBV6-5 and TRBJ2-2; D might be TRBD1 or TRBD2, each matching 6 bases. V shed 2 bases and J shed 5 bases, with 12 bases lying between them. This CDR3 is built from 15 residues. Germline loops: CDR1 MNHEY, CDR2 SVGAGI. The CDR3 here is CASSYGGHGTGELFF. CDR3 in DNA: TGTGCCAGCAGTTACGGGGGGCATGGGACCGGGGAGCTGTTTTTT.

The rearrangement uses TRBV29-1 and TRBJ1-2, with D maybe TRBD1 (6 bases). Germline CDR1 and CDR2: SQVTM and ANQGSEA. Trimming pared 6 bases from V and 4 bases from J, leaving 15 bases between. The CDR3 is made up of 13 amino acids. CDR3 in amino acids: CSVRQATGYGYTF. The CDR3, as DNA: TGCAGCGTCCGACAGGCTACAGGCTATGGCTACACCTTC.

This clonotype was observed at least ten times. The chain employs TRBV6-6 and TRBJ2-6, with D hard to call. The CDR3 has 16 amino acids. V lost 6 bases and J lost 0, with 12 bases in between. Germline lookup yields CDR1 MNHNY and CDR2 SVGAGI (reference sequence). The CDR3 bases are TGTGCCAGCAGGTTCGACGGAAACTCTGGGGCCAACGTCCTGACTTTC. Translation: CASRFDGNSGANVLTF.